The 15 T cell receptor beta chains listed next were all sequenced from one sample in a study of T cells in Graves' hyperthyroidism and ophthalmopathy. The source material, RNA transcripts, was used to amplify TCR beta CDR3 regions. First-round RT-PCR of the TCR CDR3 relied on the HTBI primer set. Each CDR3 protein is one row after TCRdb ran MiXCR on the multiplex PCR reads. The sample has about 640,000 distinct CDR3 sequences; roughly 15% are singletons. Sequenced: blood. These receptors came from a woman aged 45-65 years with Graves' ophthalmopathy.

This clonotype was detected many times. This chain connects TRBV5-1 to TRBJ1-5; no firm D call. This CDR3 is built from 15 residues. V gave up 0 bases and J gave up 2 bases, with 9 bases separating them. CDR1 is SGHRS and CDR2 is YFSETQ in the germline V gene. DNA of the CDR3: TGCGCCAGCAGCTTGGCCGCGGACGGCAATCAGCCCCAGCATTTT. It yields the protein CASSLAADGNQPQHF.

This clonotype was counted between two and nine times. The J gene is TRBJ1-6, the V gene TRBV6-1; D unresolved. The V and J ends lost 10 bases and 0 bases respectively, with 16 bases between them. This CDR3 spans 16 amino acids. Germline loops: CDR1 MNHNS, CDR2 SASEGT. The CDR3 region has the DNA TGTGCCACCACTTCGGCGGGTAGCTCCTATAATTCACCCCTCCACTTT. This codes for CATTSAGSSYNSPLHF.

To note about this clonotype: One base away lies a much larger clone, so this may be a sequencing read error. The genes are TRBV28 and TRBJ1-3, with 9 bases identical to TRBD1. In germline, CDR1 is MDHEN, CDR2 SYDVKM. Losses at the gene ends were 7 bases for V and 0 bases for J; bases not matched to a gene: 19. The CDR3 sequence is 20 residues long. The CDR3 here is CASTTPPGQGISYSGNTIYF. DNA for the CDR3: TGTGCCAGCACGACTCCGCCTGGACAGGGGATCTCCTACTCTGGAAACACCATATATTTT.

This clonotype was recorded many times. V gene TRBV15 combines with J gene TRBJ2-7; a possible D gene is TRBD1 (7 bases). The V gene's germline CDR1 is LNHNV and CDR2 YYDKDF (reference sequence). The CDR3 runs 14 residues. V shed 5 bases and J shed 5 bases, with 16 bases lying between them. CDR3 amino acids: CATSSVEGAHEQYF. The DNA for the CDR3 is TGTGCCACCAGCTCGGTGGAGGGGGCCCACGAGCAGTACTTC.

This clonotype was seen repeatedly, ten times or more. This chain joins TRBV5-6 and TRBJ1-5, with D possibly being TRBD1 (6 bases). Germline values: CDR1 SGHDT, CDR2 YYEEEE. Trimming removed 0 bases from V and 6 bases from J, with 16 bases in between. This CDR3 spans 16 amino acids. The CDR3 reads CASSLAPGGAGQPQHF. The CDR3 coding sequence is TGTGCCAGCAGCTTGGCCCCCGGGGGCGCGGGTCAGCCCCAGCATTTT.

This clonotype was found many times. The chain couples TRBV28 to TRBJ1-1; maybe TRBD1 (6 bases). Trimming stripped 2 bases from V and 10 bases from J, with 17 bases between. The CDR3 consists of 14 residues. Per the germline V gene, CDR1 is MDHEN and CDR2 is SYDVKM. The CDR3 DNA reads TGTGCCAGCAGTTTAATAGGTCCGGGGGCAGGAGCTTTCTTT. Translating gives CASSLIGPGAGAFF.

In this sample, this clonotype turned up many times. The rearrangement joins TRBV7-2 to TRBJ1-2; perhaps TRBD1 as D (6 bases). This CDR3 comprises 15 residues. Germline V gene lookup returns CDR1 SGHTA and CDR2 FQGNSA. Trimming left V 5 bases short and J 6 bases short, with 19 bases between. CDR3 loop: CASSALEWGANGYTF. The DNA of the CDR3 is TGTGCCAGCAGCGCACTAGAGTGGGGGGCGAATGGCTACACCTTC. Together with reference TRBV7-2 and TRBJ1-2, the CDR3 gives the full variable domain: GAGVSQSPSNKVTEKGKDVELRCDPISGHTALYWYRQSLGQGLEFLIYFQGNSAPDKSGLPSDRFSAERTGGSVSTLTIQRTQQEDSAVYLCASSALEWGANGYTFGSGTRLTVV.

This clonotype was seen a few times. This chain uses TRBV19 with TRBJ2-7, with a weak D call TRBD1 (6 bases). The V end lost 3 bases, the J end lost 0 bases, and 12 bases lay between the germline ends. The CDR3 contains 15 residues. The V gene's germline CDR1 is LNHDA and CDR2 SQIVND (reference sequence). CDR3 in DNA: TGTGCCAGTAGTATGACGGACAGCAACTCCTACGAGCAGTACTTC. Protein: CASSMTDSNSYEQYF.

This clonotype appeared many times. V and J are TRBV6-5 and TRBJ2-7, with 8 bases fitting TRBD2. The V gene's germline CDR1 is MNHEY and CDR2 SVGAGI. The trim removed 0 bases at V and 7 bases at J, leaving 17 bases unmatched. The CDR3 contains 18 residues. The CDR3 DNA sequence: TGTGCCAGCAGTTACTCTTCCGGACTAGCCTCCGTTATGGGGGAGCAGTACTTC. It specifies CASSYSSGLASVMGEQYF.

This clonotype was counted many times. The J gene is TRBJ1-2, the V gene TRBV20-1; TRBD1 agrees at 7 bases. Germline V gives CDR1 DFQATT, CDR2 SNEGSKA (reference sequence). V was pared by 0 bases and J by 0 bases, with 10 bases of the junction left unmatched. The CDR3 contains 17 residues. The CDR3 protein is CSAREIGQEVANYGYTF. The CDR3 DNA follows: TGCAGTGCTAGAGAAATTGGACAGGAGGTGGCTAACTATGGCTACACCTTC.

This clonotype was seen ten or more times. V is TRBV28 and J is TRBJ2-7; 8 bases fit TRBD1. With 8 bases clipped from V and 4 bases from J, the junction kept 13 bases outside the gene matches. CDR1 is MDHEN, CDR2 SYDVKM, per germline. The CDR3 extends over 15 amino acids. In DNA form, the CDR3 reads TGTGCCAGCCGGGGGATCTACAGGGGGAAATACGAGCAGTACTTC. It is translated as CASRGIYRGKYEQYF.

This clonotype was detected only a few times. The chain recombines TRBV3-1 with TRBJ2-7; 7 bases agree with TRBD2. The CDR3 extends over 17 amino acids. Germline trimming cut 0 bases from V and 4 bases from J; bases unmatched to any gene: 12. Germline V gene data show CDR1 as LGHDT and CDR2 as YNNKEL (reference sequence). The CDR3 DNA sequence: TGTGCCAGCAGCCAAGATCCACTCCCGGGACTAAGGTACGAGCAGTACTTC. Its protein product is CASSQDPLPGLRYEQYF.

This clonotype was counted between two and nine times. The V and J genes are TRBV27 and TRBJ2-7, with 9 bases matching TRBD2. Trimming cost V 6 bases and J 6 bases; bases outside gene matches: 12. The CDR3 runs 15 residues. Germline V gene data show CDR1 as MNHEY and CDR2 as SMNVEV (reference sequence). The DNA for the CDR3 is TGTGCCAGCAGGGCGGGGACTAGCCAGTGGTCCGAGCAGTACTTC. This translates into CASRAGTSQWSEQYF.

The chain employs TRBV20-1 and TRBJ1-5; no reliable D call. V dropped 3 bases and J dropped 3 bases, with 6 bases sitting between them. Per germline, CDR1 DFQATT and CDR2 SNEGSKA (reference sequence). The CDR3 has 12 residues. This CDR3 is CSASGVNQPQHF. Written as DNA, the CDR3 is TGCAGTGCTAGTGGGGTCAATCAGCCCCAGCATTTT.

This clonotype has only a few counts. This chain joins TRBV10-3 and TRBJ2-2, with D possibly TRBD1 on 6 matching bases. The CDR3 is 13 amino acids. Trimming left V 3 bases short and J 7 bases short, with 9 bases between. Per the germline V gene, CDR1 is ENHRY and CDR2 is SYGVKD. This CDR3 is CAISDGGRGELFF. The CDR3 DNA follows: TGTGCCATCAGTGATGGGGGCCGCGGGGAGCTGTTTTTT.